This record looks at one TCR beta chain sequence and its context. Its binding antigen is unknown. No base qualities exist here, and no much larger clone lies one base off it. The data are from a study of T cells in localized non-small cell lung cancer (TCRdb year 2020). At the level of the whole study: Comparing tumors with uninvolved tumor-adjacent lungs, the study looked at the T cell repertoires of 236 patients with early-stage NSCLC. The cohort comprised some 220 treatment-naïve NSCLC patients with resected, localized lung tumors. A mean age of around 69 years was recorded for the NSCLC patients, of whom approximately 130 were male and around 100 were female.

The germline V gene specifies MNHNS as CDR1 and SASEGT as CDR2. There are 15 amino acids in the CDR3, from cysteine to phenylalanine inclusive. Of all the DNA, just the CDR3 is kept, 45 bases in frame from base 1. Germline trimming amounts to 5 bases on V and 2 bases on J, with 6 as the count of junction bases outside the gene matches. TCR beta CDR3 regions were sequenced from DNA using the immunoSEQ Assay. On the authors' methods: T cell density was computed as TCR beta template counts normalized to usable DNA estimated by amplifying housekeeping genes. Richness was estimated with the preseqR package, extrapolating to 400,000 templates for PBMC samples and 120,000 templates for tissue samples. Clonality was calculated as one minus Pielou's evenness. Tissue-enriched TCRs were identified through differential abundance testing performed on productive amino-acid clonotypes, with a minimum total count of 5 and an alpha of 0.1. The Jaccard Index and the Morisita Overlap Index were used to measure repertoire overlap between compartments. GLIPH grouped TCR beta CDR3s together with public tetramer-defined viral CDR3s, and a viral motif had to include at least three viral sequences and also show V-gene enrichment. TCRdb retrieved this table from immuneACCESS and kept in-frame rearrangements only. Not all clones are present; in checked studies, unresolved V genes account for under half, and no reason is known for the remainder. The V and J calls and clone size were taken over from that table, and D and trimming were inferred from the DNA. This sample gives about 30,000 clones in total; about 89% of them show up just once. The biggest ten clones account for under 13% of the sample.

At diagnosis, peripheral blood, uninvolved tumor-adjacent lung and tumor were collected and stored as a combination of fresh-frozen and FFPE material. For TCR repertoire profiling, the blood samples were analyzed as peripheral blood mononuclear cells. The study at large found these results: Uninvolved tumor-adjacent lung showed the highest T cell clonality, higher than tumor, which suggests more focused antigenic responses in the uninvolved tumor-adjacent lung. A median of approximately 53 of the top 100 tumor clones turned up in the paired uninvolved adjacent lung, and 25 to 30 of those clones also ranked among the top 100 of that same adjacent lung. Because the study design was exploratory, TCR variables were selected using unadjusted p-values without false-discovery rate correction. Because multi-region tumor sequencing was not done, intratumor heterogeneity could not be ruled out. Higher T cell density in blood was associated with longer overall survival, whereas higher clonality in adjacent lung was associated with shorter survival.

Specimen: peripheral blood, collected before any cancer treatment. The clonotype was recovered from a woman aged 40-70 years with stage I lung adenocarcinoma. The rearrangement combines TRBV6-1 with TRBJ1-5, with 7 central nucleotides matching TRBD1. The DNA is as follows: TGTGCCAGCAGTTTTATGCAGGGGGGCAATCAGCCCCAGCATTTT. Its amino acids are CASSFMQGGNQPQHF.